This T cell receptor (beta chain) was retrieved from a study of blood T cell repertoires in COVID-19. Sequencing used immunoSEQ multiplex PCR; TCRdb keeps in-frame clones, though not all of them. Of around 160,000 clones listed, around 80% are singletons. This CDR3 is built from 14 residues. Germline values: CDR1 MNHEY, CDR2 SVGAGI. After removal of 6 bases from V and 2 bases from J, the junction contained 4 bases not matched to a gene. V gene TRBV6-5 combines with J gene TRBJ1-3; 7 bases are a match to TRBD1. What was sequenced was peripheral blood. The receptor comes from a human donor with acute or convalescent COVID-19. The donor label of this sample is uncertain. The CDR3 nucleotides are TGTGCCAGCAGCGACAGGGAAGCTGGAAACACCATATATTTT. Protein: CASSDREAGNTIYF.